This entry concerns a single T cell receptor beta chain. The antigen is unknown. The record originates from a study of CD8 T cells in Susac syndrome. Looked up from germline, CDR1 is DFQATT and CDR2 is SNEGSKA (reference sequence). This CDR3 is built from 14 residues. Trimming stripped 2 bases from V and 3 bases from J, with 13 bases between. Random hexamers were used to reverse transcribe an amount of roughly 0.5 to 1 ug RNA. TCRdb reanalysed the immunoSEQ multiplex PCR reads using MiXCR and keeps one entry per CDR3 protein. The sample lists 75,000 to 80,000 distinct CDR3 sequences, approximately 95% occurring once. Points from the study as a whole: Susac-specific public clones numbered approximately 15 in total CD8+ repertoires (and 5 or 6 in CD8+ TEMRA repertoires). Clonal expansion of CD8+ cells in Susac peaked in TEMRA cells (and in active patients).

The clonotype was recovered from a human donor with Susac syndrome. Sequenced: CD8+ T cells from PBMCs. The chain combines TRBV20-1 with TRBJ2-5; no reliable D call. CDR3 loop: CSARPQKAKETQYF. CDR3 DNA sequence: TGCAGTGCTAGACCTCAAAAGGCAAAAGAGACCCAGTACTTC.